Reported below is one T cell receptor (beta chain). Its antigen is unknown. The use of a sample-barcoded 5' primer and a J-beta primer mix characterized a second PCR of roughly 6 to 12 cycles. Each cDNA was tagged by a template-switch adaptor containing 12 random nucleotides. TCRdb redid the calling of the 5' RACE reads with MiXCR, one entry per CDR3 protein. Seen here are roughly 1.9 million distinct CDR3 sequences, 35% to 50% observed once, and the top ten hold roughly 24%. The sample is drawn from a study of blood T cells in healthy people across ages. Trimming took 2 bases from V and 4 from J, leaving 12 bases between them. Germline CDR1 reads MNHEY; CDR2 reads SMNVEV (reference sequence). The CDR3 extends over 15 amino acids. Study-level results: One million T cells yielded diversity estimates that were considered underestimates.

Those donating, healthy Caucasian individuals from Russia, were aged roughly 6 to 100. The chain couples TRBV27 to TRBJ2-1, with D possibly being TRBD2 (5 bases). The TCR was taken from a human donor in good health. Source material: blood. The CDR3 region has the DNA TGTGCCAGCAGTTTAGACCCCGGGGTTTACAATGAGCAGTTCTTC. It codes for CASSLDPGVYNEQFF.